This TCR beta chain was found in a study of T cell clonality in common variable immunodeficiency. General observations from the study: Compared with controls, CVID subjects had fewer shared TCRbeta clones. Authors noted CVID clonality's cause needs subpopulation repertoire sequencing. Fewer deletions and N-nucleotide insertions were reportedly seen in common variable immunodeficiency TCR beta sequences.

The CDR3 is made up of 16 amino acids. Trimming cost V 2 bases and J 5 bases, with 16 bases left between them. Germline CDR1 MDHEN, CDR2 SYDVKM. This clone was seen many times. What it binds is unknown. The CDR3 goes on 3 residues after the read ends, and that part is filled in from the germline J gene. All CVID subjects were on immunoglobulin replacement for at least one year. Sequencing used immunoSEQ multiplex PCR; TCRdb keeps in-frame clones, though not all of them. The specimen has under 20,000 clones, none found just once. The chain joins TRBV28 to TRBJ2-1; the D is unclear. This receptor was taken from a human donor with common variable immunodeficiency. Sequenced input: peripheral blood mononuclear cells. CDR3 bases read: TGTGCCAGCAGTTTACCTGACATGCCTTTGAACAATGAG. It specifies CASSLPDMPLNNE. The CDR3 as a whole reads CASSLPDMPLNNEQFF.